The source of this T cell receptor (beta chain) is a study of T cells in narcolepsy. The overall study: Patients with NT1 or NT2 and healthy control donors were enrolled.

Germline-derived CDR1 and CDR2 are SGHRS and YFSETQ. V shed 3 bases, J shed 0 bases, and the junction held 7 bases outside the gene matches. The CDR3 has 18 amino acids. Details on this clone: Its antigen is not known.

Study-level findings and limits: Autoreactive clone sequences were missing from some blood memory CD4+ repertoires.

Sequencing used immunoSEQ multiplex PCR; TCRdb keeps in-frame clones, though not all of them. The sample contains about 14,000 clones, less than 90% of which appear only once. Sequencing was carried out using CD45RA- memory CD4+ T cells from PBMCs. V usage is TRBV5-1 and J usage is TRBJ2-2; TRBD2 agrees at 11 bases. The sequence came from a human donor with narcolepsy. Written as DNA, the CDR3 is TGCGCCAGCAGCTCTCGTATACTAGCGGGAGCGAACACCGGGGAGCTGTTTTTT. It codes for CASSSRILAGANTGELFF.